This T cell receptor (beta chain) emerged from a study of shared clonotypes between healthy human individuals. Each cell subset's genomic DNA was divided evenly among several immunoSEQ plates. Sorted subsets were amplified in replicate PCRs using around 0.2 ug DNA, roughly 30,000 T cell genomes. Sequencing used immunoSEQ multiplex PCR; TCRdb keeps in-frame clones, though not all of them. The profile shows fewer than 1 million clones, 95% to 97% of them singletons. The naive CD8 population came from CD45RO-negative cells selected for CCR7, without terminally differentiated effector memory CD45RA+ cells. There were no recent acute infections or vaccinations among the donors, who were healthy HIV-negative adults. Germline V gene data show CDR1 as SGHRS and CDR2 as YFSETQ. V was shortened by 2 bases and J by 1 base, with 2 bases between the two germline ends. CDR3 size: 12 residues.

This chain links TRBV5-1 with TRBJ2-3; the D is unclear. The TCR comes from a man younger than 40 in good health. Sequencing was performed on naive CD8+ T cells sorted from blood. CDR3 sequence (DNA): TGCGCCAGCAGCTTCGGCACAGATACGCAGTATTTT. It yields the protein CASSFGTDTQYF.